The 2 T cell receptor beta chains in this list originate from one sample, sequenced in a study of blood T cell repertoires in COVID-19. Only in-frame clones appear in the TCRdb table, and some are missing; sequencing was by immunoSEQ multiplex PCR. The sample lists about 32,000 clones, 80% to 95% occurring once. Sequenced sample: peripheral blood. These receptors were obtained from a male donor with active COVID-19.

CDR3 region: CASSPRGLAGAASTDTQYF. In DNA, the CDR3 is TGTGCCAGCAGCCCGAGGGGACTAGCGGGGGCCGCTAGCACAGATACGCAGTATTTT. The rearrangement joins TRBV9 to TRBJ2-3; 14 bases are a match to TRBD2. CDR1 and CDR2 (germline): SGDLS, YYNGEE. The CDR3 is made up of 19 amino acids. The V and J ends lost 4 bases and 0 bases, in that order; junction bases with no gene match: 10.

The chain uses TRBV2 and TRBJ1-2; no reliable D call. CDR1 and CDR2 from the germline V gene are SNHLY and FYNNEI. Trimming removed 4 bases from V and 5 bases from J, with 11 bases in between. The CDR3 covers 13 residues. The CDR3 nucleotides are TGTGCCAGCAGTGGCAGCGAACGGTATGGCTACACCTTC. Protein product: CASSGSERYGYTF.